This is a list of T cell receptor beta chains from one sample in a study of blood T cells in healthy people across ages. Via MiXCR, TCRdb re-called the 5' RACE reads, giving one row per CDR3 protein. Of 700,000 or so distinct CDR3 sequences in the sample, about a fifth were seen once. Sequencing was done on a sample of blood. Every receptor here comes from a man in his 70s in good health. The CDR3 runs from the conserved cysteine through the conserved F or W. A D gene is named only where the DNA matches it firmly. Rows may omit the clone size; those that give it use once, few, many or a size class.

v_call,j_call,d_call,clone_size,cdr3_nt,cdr3_aa
TRBV5-1,TRBJ2-5,NA,NA,TGCGCCAGCAGCTTACTGGGCAGCCAAGAGACCCAGTACTTC,CASSLLGSQETQYF
TRBV15,TRBJ2-1,TRBD1,NA,TGTGCCACCAGCAGAGCGGGACAGGGGTTCGATGAGCAGTTCTTC,CATSRAGQGFDEQFF
TRBV4-1,TRBJ2-6,TRBD2,NA,TGCGCCAGCAGCCAAGATAGTTTCCTGGGCGGGAGGGCCTCTGGGGCCAACGTCCTGACTTTC,CASSQDSFLGGRASGANVLTF
TRBV6-2/TRBV6-3,TRBJ2-2,NA,NA,TGTGCCAGCAGTTACTCCAATTGGTCGAGGCGGGCACCCGGGGAGCTGTTTTTT,CASSYSNWSRRAPGELFF
TRBV20-1,TRBJ2-3,NA,NA,TGCAGTGCAGGAGAGGGACGAGGCGGGGATACGCAGTATTTT,CSAGEGRGGDTQYF
TRBV12-3/TRBV12-4,TRBJ1-6,NA,many,TGTGCCAGCAGTTCCCTAGGACAGACCAATTCACCCCTCCACTTT,CASSSLGQTNSPLHF
TRBV24-1,TRBJ2-3,NA,few,TGTGCCACCAGTAGCCGACAGGCTGACTTCACAGATACGCAGTATTTT,CATSSRQADFTDTQYF
TRBV20-1,TRBJ2-3,NA,few,TGCAGTGCTAGAATTGGGCTTGGGACGGGCACGCAGTATTTT,CSARIGLGTGTQYF
TRBV6-2/TRBV6-3,TRBJ2-1,NA,NA,TGTGCCAGCAGTAGTAACACAGCCTACAATGAGCAGTTCTTC,CASSSNTAYNEQFF
TRBV29-1,TRBJ2-5,NA,few,TGCAGCGTTGAGGGAGGGGGAAAAGAGACCCAGTACTTC,CSVEGGGKETQYF
TRBV9,TRBJ1-3,NA,few,TGTGCCAGCAGCGTAGCCCCCATGATCTCTGGAAACACCATATATTTT,CASSVAPMISGNTIYF
TRBV28,TRBJ1-1,TRBD1,NA,TGTGCCAGCAGGGGACAGCCTCTAATGAACGCTGAAGCTTTCTTT,CASRGQPLMNAEAFF
TRBV12-3/TRBV12-4,TRBJ2-1,NA,NA,TGTGCCAGCAGTTGGACGGTTGAGCAGTTCTTC,CASSWTVEQFF
TRBV6-5,TRBJ1-2,TRBD1,many,TGTGCCAGCAGCCGACTGGGACAGGGGAAGGGCTACACCTTC,CASSRLGQGKGYTF
TRBV12-3/TRBV12-4,TRBJ2-2,NA,few,TGTGCCAGCAGTTTGGCGTCAGGATCTAACACCGGGGAGCTGTTTTTT,CASSLASGSNTGELFF
TRBV5-1,TRBJ2-2,NA,NA,TGCGCCAGCAGAAGAGGGTACGAACGCACCGGGGAGCTGTTTTTT,CASRRGYERTGELFF
TRBV12-3/TRBV12-4,TRBJ2-3,TRBD2,NA,TGTGCCAGCAGTCCCCATCCTAGCGGGAGAGTAGCAGATACGCAGTATTTT,CASSPHPSGRVADTQYF
TRBV4-1,TRBJ2-5,NA,NA,TGCGCCAGCAGCCAAGGTGGGGGGTCAGAGACCCAGTACTTC,CASSQGGGSETQYF
TRBV24-1,TRBJ1-5,NA,NA,TGTGCCACCAGTGACCGAGGACATGCCGTCCATCAGCCCCAGCATTTT,CATSDRGHAVHQPQHF
TRBV20-1,TRBJ1-4,NA,many,TGCAGTGCTAGAGGAATCGGACAGAATGAAAAACTGTTTTTT,CSARGIGQNEKLFF
TRBV12-3/TRBV12-4,TRBJ2-4,TRBD2,few,TGTGCCAGCAGTTTAGCTCTAGCGGCAAAGCGGAGAAACATTCAGTACTTC,CASSLALAAKRRNIQYF
TRBV12-3/TRBV12-4,TRBJ2-5,TRBD2,NA,TGTGCCAGCAGCCCTGGACTAGCAAAAGTTAACCAAGAGACCCAGTACTTC,CASSPGLAKVNQETQYF
TRBV30,TRBJ2-3,NA,NA,TGTGCCTGGAGTGTAGAGTTTTATGGGGGAGCAGATACGCAGTATTTT,CAWSVEFYGGADTQYF
TRBV12-3/TRBV12-4,TRBJ2-7,TRBD1,NA,TGTGCCAGCAGGTGGACAGGGGGCTCTGACGAGCAGTACTTC,CASRWTGGSDEQYF
TRBV3-1,TRBJ2-7,NA,NA,TGTGCCAGCAGCCCCTCCGGTCCCTACGAGCAGTACTTC,CASSPSGPYEQYF
TRBV7-2,TRBJ2-3,NA,NA,TGTGCCAGCAGCTTAATCGGCCTCGGCACAGATACGCAGTATTTT,CASSLIGLGTDTQYF
TRBV20-1,TRBJ1-4,NA,NA,TGCAGTGCTTCACAGGGCATTAATGAAAAACTGTTTTTT,CSASQGINEKLFF
TRBV20-1,TRBJ1-2,NA,NA,TGCAGTGCTAGAGACAGGGGTGGCTATGGCTACACCTTC,CSARDRGGYGYTF
TRBV5-1,TRBJ2-3,NA,many,TGCGCCAGCAGCTTGTCCCAAAATACGCAGTATTTT,CASSLSQNTQYF
TRBV20-1,TRBJ2-2,TRBD2,few,TGCAGTGCTAGGCGGACTAGCGGGAAGAACACCGGGGAGCTGTTTTTT,CSARRTSGKNTGELFF
TRBV4-2,TRBJ2-7,NA,NA,TGTGCCAGCAGCCAAGAGGGGTCCGGAATCTACGAGCAGTACTTC,CASSQEGSGIYEQYF
TRBV10-3,TRBJ1-1,NA,NA,TGTGCCATCAGTGTGAGGGGGGGAATGAACACTGAAGCTTTCTTT,CAISVRGGMNTEAFF
TRBV2,TRBJ2-7,NA,NA,TGTGCCACCACGGAGGGTAGGGTCCACGAGCAGTACTTC,CATTEGRVHEQYF
TRBV5-1,TRBJ2-1,NA,NA,TGCGCCAGCAGCCAAACTGGAGGGGCCTACAATGAGCAGTTCTTC,CASSQTGGAYNEQFF
TRBV29-1,TRBJ1-1,NA,few,TGCAGCGTTAAGGTTTCCATGAACACTGAAGCTTTCTTT,CSVKVSMNTEAFF
TRBV7-4,TRBJ2-7,NA,NA,TGTGCCAGCAGCTTTCCGTGTCCCAGCGGGTTCCACGAGCAGTACTTC,CASSFPCPSGFHEQYF